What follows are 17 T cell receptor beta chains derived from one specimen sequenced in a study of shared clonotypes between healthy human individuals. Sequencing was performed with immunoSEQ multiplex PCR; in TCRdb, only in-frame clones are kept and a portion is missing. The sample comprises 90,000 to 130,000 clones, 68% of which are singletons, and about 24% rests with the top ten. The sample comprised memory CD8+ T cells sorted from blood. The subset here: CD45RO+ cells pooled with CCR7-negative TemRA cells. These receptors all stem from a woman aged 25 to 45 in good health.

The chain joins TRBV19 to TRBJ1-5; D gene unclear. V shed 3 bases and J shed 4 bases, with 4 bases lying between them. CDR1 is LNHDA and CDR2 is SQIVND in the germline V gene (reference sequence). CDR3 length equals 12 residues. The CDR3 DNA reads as TGTGCCAGTAGTATGCGTAATCAGCCCCAGCATTTT. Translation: CASSMRNQPQHF.

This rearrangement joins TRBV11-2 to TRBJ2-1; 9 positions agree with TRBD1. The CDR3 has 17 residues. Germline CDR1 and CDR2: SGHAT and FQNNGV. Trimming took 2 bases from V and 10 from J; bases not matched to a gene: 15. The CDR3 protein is CASSLLGGTGRGQEQFF. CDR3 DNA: TGTGCCAGCAGCTTATTGGGAGGGACAGGGAGAGGACAGGAGCAGTTCTTC.

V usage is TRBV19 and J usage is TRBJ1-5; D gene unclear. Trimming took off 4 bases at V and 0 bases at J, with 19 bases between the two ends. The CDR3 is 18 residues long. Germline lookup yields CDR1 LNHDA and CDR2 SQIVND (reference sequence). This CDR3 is CASSNPPGRLNSNQPQHF. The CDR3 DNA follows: TGTGCCAGTAGTAACCCCCCAGGACGGTTGAATAGCAATCAGCCCCAGCATTTT.

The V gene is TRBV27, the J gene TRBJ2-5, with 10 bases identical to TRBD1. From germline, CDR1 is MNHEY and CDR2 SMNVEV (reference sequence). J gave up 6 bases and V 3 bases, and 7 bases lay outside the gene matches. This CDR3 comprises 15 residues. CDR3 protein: CASSFSDRGIQTQYF. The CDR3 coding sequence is TGTGCCAGCAGTTTTTCGGACAGGGGGATCCAGACCCAGTACTTC.

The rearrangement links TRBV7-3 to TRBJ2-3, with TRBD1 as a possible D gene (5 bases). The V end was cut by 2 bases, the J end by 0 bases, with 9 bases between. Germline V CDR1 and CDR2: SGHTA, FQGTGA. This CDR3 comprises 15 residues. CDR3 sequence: CASSLQRQSTDTQYF. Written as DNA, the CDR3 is TGTGCCAGCAGCTTACAGAGACAGAGCACAGATACGCAGTATTTT.

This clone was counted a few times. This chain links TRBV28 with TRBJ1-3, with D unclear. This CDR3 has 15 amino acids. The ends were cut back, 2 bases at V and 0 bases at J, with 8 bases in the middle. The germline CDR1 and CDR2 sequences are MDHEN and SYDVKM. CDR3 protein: CASSLGEDSGNTIYF. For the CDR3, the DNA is TGTGCCAGCAGTTTAGGGGAGGACTCTGGAAACACCATATATTTT.

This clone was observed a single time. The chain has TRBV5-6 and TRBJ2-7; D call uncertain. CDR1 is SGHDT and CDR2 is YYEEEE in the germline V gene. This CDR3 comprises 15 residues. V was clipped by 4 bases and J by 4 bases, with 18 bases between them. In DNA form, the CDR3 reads TGTGCCAGCAGCGTTATCGGGTTTGGAGTTTACGAGCAGTACTTC. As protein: CASSVIGFGVYEQYF.

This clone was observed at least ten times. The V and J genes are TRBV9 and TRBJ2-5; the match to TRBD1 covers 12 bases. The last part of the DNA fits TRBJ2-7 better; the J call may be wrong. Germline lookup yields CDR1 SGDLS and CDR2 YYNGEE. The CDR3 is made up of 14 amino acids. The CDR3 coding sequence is TGTGCCAGCAGCGGGGACAGGGGGCCCTACGAGCAGTACTTC. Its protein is CASSGDRGPYEQYF.

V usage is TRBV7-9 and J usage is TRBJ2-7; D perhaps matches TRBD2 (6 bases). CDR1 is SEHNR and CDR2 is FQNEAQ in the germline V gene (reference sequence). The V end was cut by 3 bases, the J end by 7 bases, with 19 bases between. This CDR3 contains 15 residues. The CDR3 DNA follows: TGTGCCAGCAGCTTCGGAGGGAGAGGGGTCTGGGAGCAGTACTTC. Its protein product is CASSFGGRGVWEQYF.

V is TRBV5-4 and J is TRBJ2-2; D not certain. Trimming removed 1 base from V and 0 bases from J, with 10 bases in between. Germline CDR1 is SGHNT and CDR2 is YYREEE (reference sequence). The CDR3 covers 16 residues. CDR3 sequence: CASSLYPDSNTGELFF. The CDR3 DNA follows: TGTGCCAGCAGCTTGTATCCAGACTCGAACACCGGGGAGCTGTTTTTT. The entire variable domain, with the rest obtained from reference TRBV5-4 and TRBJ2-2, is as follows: ETGVTQSPTHLIKTRGQQVTLRCSSQSGHNTVSWYQQALGQGPQFIFQYYREEENGRGNFPPRFSGLQFPNYSSELNVNALELDDSALYLCASSLYPDSNTGELFFGEGSRLTVL.

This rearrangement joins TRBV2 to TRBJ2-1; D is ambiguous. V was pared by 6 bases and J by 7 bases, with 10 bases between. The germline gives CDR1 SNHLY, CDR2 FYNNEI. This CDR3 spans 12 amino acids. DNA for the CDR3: TGTGCCAGCAGGGATCAAATGAATGAGCAGTTCTTC. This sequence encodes CASRDQMNEQFF. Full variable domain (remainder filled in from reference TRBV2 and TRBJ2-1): EPEVTQTPSHQVTQMGQEVILRCVPISNHLYFYWYRQILGQKVEFLVSFYNNEISEKSEIFDDQFSVERPDGSNFTLKIRSTKLEDSAMYFCASRDQMNEQFFGPGTRLTVL.

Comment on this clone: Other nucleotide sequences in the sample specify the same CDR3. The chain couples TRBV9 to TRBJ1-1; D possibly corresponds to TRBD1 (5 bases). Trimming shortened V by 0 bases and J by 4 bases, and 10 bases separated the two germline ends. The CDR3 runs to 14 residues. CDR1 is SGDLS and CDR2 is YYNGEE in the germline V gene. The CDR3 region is CASSVAGGSTEAFF. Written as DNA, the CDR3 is TGTGCCAGCAGCGTAGCTGGGGGGAGCACTGAAGCTTTCTTT.

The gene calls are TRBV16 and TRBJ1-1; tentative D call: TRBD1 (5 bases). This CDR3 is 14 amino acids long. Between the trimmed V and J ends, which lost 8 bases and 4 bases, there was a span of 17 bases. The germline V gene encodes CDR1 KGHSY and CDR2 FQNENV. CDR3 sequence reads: CASRWREGLTEAFF. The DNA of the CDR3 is TGTGCCAGCCGTTGGAGGGAGGGGCTCACTGAAGCTTTCTTT.

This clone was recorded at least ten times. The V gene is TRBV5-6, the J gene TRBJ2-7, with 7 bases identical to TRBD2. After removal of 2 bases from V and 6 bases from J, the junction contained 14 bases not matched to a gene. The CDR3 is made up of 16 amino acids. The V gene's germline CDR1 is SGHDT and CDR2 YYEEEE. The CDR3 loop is CASSLLAGVGVGEQYF. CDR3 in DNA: TGTGCCAGCAGCTTACTTGCGGGAGTAGGGGTGGGCGAGCAGTACTTC.

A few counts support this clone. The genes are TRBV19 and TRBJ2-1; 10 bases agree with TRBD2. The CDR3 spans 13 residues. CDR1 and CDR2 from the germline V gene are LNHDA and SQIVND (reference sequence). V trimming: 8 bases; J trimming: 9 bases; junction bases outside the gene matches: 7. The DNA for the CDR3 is TGTGCCAGTCGTCTAGCGGGAGAGAGTGAGCAGTTCTTC. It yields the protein CASRLAGESEQFF.

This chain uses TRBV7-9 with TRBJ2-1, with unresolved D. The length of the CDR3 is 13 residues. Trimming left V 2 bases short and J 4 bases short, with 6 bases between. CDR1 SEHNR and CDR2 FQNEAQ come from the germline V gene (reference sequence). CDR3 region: CASSLWPYNEQFF. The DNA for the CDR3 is TGTGCCAGCAGCTTATGGCCTTACAATGAGCAGTTCTTC.

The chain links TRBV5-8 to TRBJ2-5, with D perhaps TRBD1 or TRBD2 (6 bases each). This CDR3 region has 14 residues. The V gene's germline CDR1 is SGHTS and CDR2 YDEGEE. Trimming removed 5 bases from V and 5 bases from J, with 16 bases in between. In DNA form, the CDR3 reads TGTGCCAGCAGATACTCAGGGGACTGGGAGACCCAGTACTTC. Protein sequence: CASRYSGDWETQYF.